Each of the 19 T cell receptor beta chains below was sequenced from the same sample in a study of shared clonotypes between healthy human individuals. Naive-designated CD8 cells lacked CD45RO, were positively enriched for CCR7, and omitted terminally differentiated effector memory CD45RA+ cells. Generated by immunoSEQ multiplex PCR, the TCRdb table keeps only in-frame clones and is missing some. This sample has just over 2,000,000 clones, with roughly 94% found just once. Sequenced sample: naive CD8+ T cells sorted from blood. The receptors shown here come from a man younger than 30 in good health.

The genes are TRBV28 and TRBJ2-1; D gene ambiguous. V was pared by 3 bases and J by 15 bases, with 12 bases between. The CDR3 loop spans 11 amino acids. Germline V gene data show CDR1 as MDHEN and CDR2 as SYDVKM. In DNA, the CDR3 is TGTGCCAGCAGTTTTGTGGGCCCAGCGTTCTTC. This gives the protein CASSFVGPAFF.

This chain connects TRBV27 to TRBJ1-2, with 12 bases that match TRBD1. Trimming took 2 bases from V and 6 from J; bases not matched to a gene: 7. This CDR3 is 16 amino acids long. Germline CDR1 reads MNHEY; CDR2 reads SMNVEV (reference sequence). The CDR3, as DNA: TGTGCCAGCAGTTTAAAGGGACAGGGGGCGATCAATGGCTACACCTTC. Amino acids: CASSLKGQGAINGYTF.

This clone has a single count. This chain links TRBV27 with TRBJ1-1, with TRBD1 matching 9 bases. The CDR3 covers 15 residues. The V gene's germline CDR1 is MNHEY and CDR2 SMNVEV (reference sequence). With V trimmed by 5 bases and J by 4 bases, 8 bases remained unmatched. CDR3 DNA sequence: TGTGCCAGCAGTACCCTGACAGGGGGAGTCACTGAAGCTTTCTTT. Its translation is CASSTLTGGVTEAFF.

This clone was seen once. This rearrangement joins TRBV27 to TRBJ2-3; 11 positions agree with TRBD2. V lost 6 bases, J lost 2 bases, and 7 bases stayed unmatched. Germline CDR1 MNHEY, CDR2 SMNVEV (reference sequence). This CDR3 comprises 16 residues. CDR3 in DNA: TGTGCCAGCAGACGTAGACTAGCGGGGATCACAGATACGCAGTATTTT. Protein: CASRRRLAGITDTQYF.

This chain connects TRBV7-9 to TRBJ1-6; a possible D gene is TRBD1 (5 bases). With 1 base removed from V and 8 bases from J, the gap between germline ends came to 12 bases. Per germline, CDR1 SEHNR and CDR2 FQNEAQ (reference sequence). The CDR3 covers 15 residues. The CDR3 DNA follows: TGTGCCAGCAGCTTAGTTCAGGGTCGAGATTCACCCCTCCACTTT. Translation: CASSLVQGRDSPLHF.

This sequence joins TRBV19 and TRBJ1-2; 9 nucleotides agree with TRBD1. CDR3 size: 13 residues. J was trimmed by 7 bases and V by 6 bases; bases with no gene match: 6. Germline V gene sequence: CDR1 LNHDA, CDR2 SQIVND (reference sequence). CDR3 DNA sequence: TGTGCCAGTAGCCAGACAGGGGGAAGTGGCTACACCTTC. This sequence encodes CASSQTGGSGYTF.

The chain has TRBV30 and TRBJ2-7; TRBD1 matches at 9 bases. Germline-derived CDR1 and CDR2 are GTSNPN and SVGIG (reference sequence). This CDR3 is built from 16 residues. With 3 bases clipped from V and 4 bases from J, the junction kept 13 bases outside the gene matches. The CDR3 DNA sequence: TGTGCCTGGAGCCCAAAGCCTGGGACAGGGCTGTACGAGCAGTACTTC. It yields the protein CAWSPKPGTGLYEQYF.

The J gene is TRBJ2-3, the V gene TRBV28; no firm D call. The V gene's germline CDR1 is MDHEN and CDR2 SYDVKM. V was clipped by 1 base and J by 2 bases, with 10 bases between them. This CDR3 contains 15 residues. The CDR3 bases are TGTGCCAGCAGTTTATCTGGGTGGGACACAGATACGCAGTATTTT. It codes for CASSLSGWDTDTQYF.

The chain links TRBV27 to TRBJ1-2; no definite D call. Germline CDR1 is MNHEY and CDR2 is SMNVEV (reference sequence). The ends were cut back, 5 bases at V and 3 bases at J, with 10 bases in the middle. The CDR3 is 13 amino acids. CDR3 sequence (DNA): TGTGCCAGCAGTCCCTACCGATACTATGGCTACACCTTC. Its translation: CASSPYRYYGYTF.

Turning to this clone: Other DNA sequences in the sample encode the same CDR3. V and J are TRBV6-1 and TRBJ2-7, with 7 bases aligning to TRBD2. The CDR3 has 13 amino acids. Per the germline V gene, CDR1 is MNHNS and CDR2 is SASEGT. J lost 2 bases, V lost 3 bases, and 1 base had no gene match. CDR3: CASSEGRAYEQYF. The CDR3 nucleotides are TGTGCCAGCAGTGAGGGGAGGGCCTACGAGCAGTACTTC.

This clone was seen a single time. For the CDR3, the DNA is TGTGCCAGCTCACCACTGGGACAGGGGGCGTCCGAGCAGTACTTC. Protein: CASSPLGQGASEQYF. This chain uses TRBV18 with TRBJ2-7; TRBD1 agrees at 12 bases. J gave up 6 bases and V 1 base, and 4 bases lay outside the gene matches. Germline CDR1 is KGHSH and CDR2 is LQKENI. CDR3 length: 15 amino acids.

This sequence joins TRBV7-2 and TRBJ2-3; 11 nucleotides agree with TRBD2. Trimming took 3 bases from V and 5 from J; bases not matched to a gene: 1. Germline-derived CDR1 and CDR2 are SGHTA and FQGNSA. The CDR3 length is 14 residues. The CDR3 reads CASSFGTSGDTQYF. CDR3 nucleotides: TGTGCCAGCAGCTTTGGGACTAGCGGAGATACGCAGTATTTT.

On this clone: Other DNA sequences in this sample translate to the same CDR3. The gene calls are TRBV19 and TRBJ2-7; D unclear. CDR3 length equals 13 residues. Trimming cost V 4 bases and J 2 bases, with 9 bases left between them. Germline CDR1 is LNHDA and CDR2 is SQIVND (reference sequence). The CDR3 DNA reads TGTGCCAGTAGTACCGGGCAAACCTACGAGCAGTACTTC. Translated, it gives CASSTGQTYEQYF.

CDR3 DNA sequence: TGTGCCAGCAGCTTGGGGACAGGGGGCCCTGGGGCCAACGTCCTGACTTTC. It translates to CASSLGTGGPGANVLTF. J is TRBJ2-6 and V is TRBV7-6; 12 nucleotides match TRBD1. CDR3 length equals 17 residues. With V trimmed by 3 bases and J by 2 bases, 2 bases remained unmatched. Germline lookup yields CDR1 SGHVS and CDR2 FNYEAQ.

The gene calls are TRBV27 and TRBJ2-1; 12 bases fit TRBD2. The V and J ends lost 9 bases and 3 bases, in that order; junction bases with no gene match: 3. The CDR3 length is 14 residues. Germline V gene sequence: CDR1 MNHEY, CDR2 SMNVEV (reference sequence). The CDR3 spells CASTTSGGYNEQFF. In DNA form, the CDR3 reads TGTGCCAGTACGACTAGCGGGGGCTACAATGAGCAGTTCTTC.

The chain carries TRBV2 and TRBJ1-2; tentative D call: TRBD1 (6 bases). The V gene's germline CDR1 is SNHLY and CDR2 FYNNEI. This CDR3 comprises 13 residues. Trimming stripped 0 bases from V and 8 bases from J, with 10 bases between. CDR3 in DNA: TGTGCCAGCAGTGAAGCGGGGGGCTGGGGCTACACCTTC. Translating gives CASSEAGGWGYTF.

The CDR3 region is CASSTWTGATYEQYF. The CDR3, as DNA: TGTGCCAGCAGTACTTGGACAGGGGCGACCTACGAGCAGTACTTC. This chain connects TRBV6-6 to TRBJ2-7; 9 nucleotides match TRBD1. The germline gives CDR1 MNHNY, CDR2 SVGAGI (reference sequence). This CDR3 has 15 amino acids. After removal of 5 bases from V and 2 bases from J, the junction contained 7 bases not matched to a gene.

This chain connects TRBV30 to TRBJ2-1; D remains ambiguous. V lost 5 bases to trimming and J lost 9 bases, with 23 bases between them. This CDR3 region has 15 residues. Per the germline V gene, CDR1 is GTSNPN and CDR2 is SVGIG (reference sequence). The CDR3 reads CAWSTQGLVESEQFF. CDR3 bases: TGTGCCTGGTCCACCCAAGGGCTAGTGGAGAGTGAGCAGTTCTTC.

V and J are TRBV9 and TRBJ1-2; a weak D match, TRBD1 (5 bases). Germline loops: CDR1 SGDLS, CDR2 YYNGEE. Trimming pared 4 bases from V and 2 bases from J, leaving 15 bases between. The CDR3 length is 15 residues. CDR3 bases: TGTGCCAGCAGCCCGACGGGGACGGTAAACTATGGCTACACCTTC. Translating gives CASSPTGTVNYGYTF.